This is a list of T cell receptor beta chains from one sample in a study of T cell repertoires in cytomegalovirus infection. Their antigen targets remain unknown. TCRdb redid the calling of the reads with MiXCR, one entry per CDR3 protein. The table records under 450,000 distinct CDR3 sequences, approximately 35% of them present only once. Source: cultured PBMCs, taken from culture after CMV antigen stimulation. These receptors were collected from a human donor in good health (CMV status not recorded). Some clones in this sample may be carry-over from other donors' samples. CDR3s include the opening cysteine and the closing phenylalanine or tryptophan.

V gene	CDR3 protein
TRBV7-4	CASSLVSGRLRETQYF
TRBV5-1	CASSLARGGEAFF
TRBV11-2	CASSLGTSGSSNEQFF
TRBV2	CASSEGAGGPTDTQYF
TRBV3-1	CASRQTSGSTDTQYF
TRBV14	CASSQGLTGGVEKLFF
TRBV27	CASSPYRGEAFF
TRBV7-9	CARSDLTGVNTEAFF
TRBV11-3	CASSSESSYNEQFF
TRBV7-2	CASREGDKNQPQHF
TRBV7-2	CASSLELAGGRNEQFF
TRBV29-1	CSARGQVNTEAFF
TRBV7-2	CASSLERGRGYTF
TRBV6-6	CASTHDYGTALVYNEQFF
TRBV11-2	CASSSRTSGRYNEQFF
TRBV6-2/TRBV6-3	CASSRGLIAGGDTQYF
TRBV4-3	CASSHLIQGDEGEAFF
TRBV7-3	CASSSRVAGGTDTQYF
TRBV6-6	CASSYGMGLADTQPQHF
TRBV20-1	CSARDVLSNQPQHF
TRBV6-1	CASSVTTNEQFF
TRBV7-2	CASSPSMGGGTFSYEQYF
TRBV27	CASRTLAGGDEQFF
TRBV12-3/TRBV12-4	CASSSPWGMNTEAFF
TRBV7-2	CASSMDRSTSTDTQYF
TRBV7-2	CASSLGGGGETQYF
TRBV10-2	CASFLDTQYF
TRBV7-2	CASSPTGTQLGSPLHF
TRBV9	CASSVQATNEKLFF
TRBV11-2	CASSLYGYGTDTQYF
TRBV5-4	CASSAESSYEQYF
TRBV27	CASSLSARGSGYTF
TRBV7-2	CASILSAGRAGELFF
TRBV4-1	CASSQVLSEQFF
TRBV7-2	CASSLVQAQETQYF
TRBV7-8	CASSKEAGLAGQTQYF
TRBV6-2/TRBV6-3	CASSYFSGTEAFF
TRBV19	CASSVGLRGVAVDNEQFF
TRBV20-1	CSATGQSKLAGAPNEQFF
TRBV19	CASSDIEYSPLHF
TRBV7-2	CASSLGQKDQHF